The 6 T cell receptor beta chains below come from one sample, sequenced in a study of blood T cell repertoires in COVID-19. Generated by immunoSEQ multiplex PCR, the TCRdb table keeps only in-frame clones and is missing some. Of approximately 70,000 clones listed, more than 80% were seen once; the top ten hold approximately 6.8%. Material for sequencing was peripheral blood. These receptors were collected from an elderly woman with active COVID-19.

The chain is built from TRBV28 and TRBJ2-5; perhaps TRBD2 as D (6 bases). Germline values: CDR1 MDHEN, CDR2 SYDVKM. V was cut by 6 bases and J by 4 bases, with 15 bases left in between. This CDR3 region has 14 residues. The DNA of the CDR3 is TGTGCCAGCAGACCCGGAGGGGTCGGAGAGACCCAGTACTTC. Translated, it gives CASRPGGVGETQYF.

This chain joins TRBV25-1 and TRBJ2-2; 14 positions match TRBD2. J lost 6 bases, V lost 1 base, and 4 bases had no gene match. CDR1 and CDR2 from the germline V gene are MGHDK and SYGVNS. This CDR3 is 17 amino acids long. The CDR3 DNA reads TGTGCCAGCAGTGAATTTGGGACTAGCGGGAGATCCGGGGAGCTGTTTTTT. Translated, it gives CASSEFGTSGRSGELFF.

The rearrangement uses TRBV7-2 and TRBJ1-5; D possibly corresponds to TRBD1 (5 bases). Germline CDR1 reads SGHTA; CDR2 reads FQGNSA. Trimming took off 5 bases at V and 7 bases at J, with 15 bases between the two ends. This CDR3 spans 14 amino acids. The CDR3 protein is CASSPRGTVQPQHF. In DNA, the CDR3 is TGTGCCAGCAGCCCTCGGGGGACGGTCCAGCCCCAGCATTTT.

The V gene is TRBV4-2, the J gene TRBJ1-4; 7 bases agree with TRBD1. This CDR3 spans 17 amino acids. The V gene's germline CDR1 is LGHNA and CDR2 YNFKEQ. The J segment lost 5 bases and the V segment lost 0 bases, leaving 9 bases of the junction unmatched. Written as DNA, the CDR3 is TGTGCCAGCAGCCAAGAGCATAGGGACAGCGTCAATGAAAAACTGTTTTTT. The encoded protein is CASSQEHRDSVNEKLFF.

The rearrangement uses TRBV10-3 and TRBJ2-1; TRBD2 aligns across 7 bases. J was trimmed by 8 bases and V by 3 bases; bases with no gene match: 13. The CDR3 loop spans 16 amino acids. Germline V gene data show CDR1 as ENHRY and CDR2 as SYGVKD. The chain's CDR3 is CAISDTTSNLSDEQFF. The CDR3 DNA sequence: TGTGCCATCAGTGATACGACTAGCAACTTGAGCGATGAGCAGTTCTTC.

A single count supports this clone. The chain combines TRBV28 with TRBJ2-3, with TRBD2 matching 7 bases. The CDR3 spans 16 residues. With V trimmed by 6 bases and J by 5 bases, 14 bases remained unmatched. Germline V CDR1 and CDR2: MDHEN, SYDVKM. The CDR3 reads CASRRPGGGGEDTQYF. DNA of the CDR3: TGTGCCAGCAGGCGCCCTGGAGGCGGGGGAGAAGATACGCAGTATTTT. Filled out from reference TRBV28 and TRBJ2-3, the complete variable domain reads DVKVTQSSRYLVKRTGEKVFLECVQDMDHENMFWYRQDPGLGLRLIYFSYDVKMKEKGDIPEGYSVSREKKERFSLILESASTNQTSMYLCASRRPGGGGEDTQYFGPGTRLTVL.